This T cell receptor beta chain comes out of a study of T cell responses to AZD1222 COVID-19 vaccine. General study results and limits: Seropositive status at baseline applied to only 5 or 6 AZD1222 recipients. Repertoire sampling occurred only after the peak T cell response. Clonal diversity may have been underestimated, and the donors were mostly white British, with more females than males. Following two doses of AZD1222, Spike-specific TCR breadth and depth rose.

In regard to this clone: Antigen: not known.

In germline, CDR1 is SEHNR, CDR2 FQNEAQ (reference sequence). This CDR3 has 15 residues. The junction had 6 bases not matched to a gene; V was cut back by 1 base and J by 11 bases. The assay was immunoSEQ multiplex PCR, and TCRdb's table has in-frame clones only and misses some. In the table there are about 130,000 clones, roughly 90% of which are singletons. The origin of this receptor is an adult in good health. The chain carries TRBV7-9 and TRBJ2-2; TRBD2 agrees at 11 bases. This specimen consisted of peripheral blood, obtained on day 0 of AZD1222 vaccination. CDR3 amino acids: CASSLVAGGSRELFF. The CDR3 DNA reads TGTGCCAGCAGCTTAGTAGCGGGAGGGTCGAGAGAGCTGTTTTTT.